Listed below are T cell receptor beta chains from one sample, sequenced in a study of blood T cell repertoires in COVID-19. Profiled with immunoSEQ multiplex PCR; TCRdb holds only in-frame clones, not every one. Of under 450,000 clones in the sample, approximately 90% are singletons; the top ten hold 0.8% to 0.9%. Input material: PBMCs or T cells enriched from blood (not recorded which). All receptors come from a middle-aged woman who had been exposed to COVID-19. CDR3s include the opening cysteine and the closing phenylalanine or tryptophan. A D gene is named only where the DNA matches it firmly. For some rows the clone size is stated as once, few or many, or as a class when expanded; others skip it.

v_call	d_call	clone_size	j_call	cdr3_aa	cdr3_nt
TRBV7-2	-	-	TRBJ2-3	CASSLALVDTQYF	TGTGCCAGCAGCTTAGCGTTAGTAGATACGCAGTATTTT
TRBV3-1/TRBV3-2	TRBD2	-	TRBJ2-2	CASSQDGRGRSTGELFF	TGTGCCAGCAGCCAAGATGGGAGGGGACGGAGCACCGGGGAGCTGTTTTTT
TRBV29-1	-	-	TRBJ1-2	CSVEDRYGYTF	TGCAGCGTTGAGGACAGATATGGCTACACCTTC
TRBV5-4	TRBD1	-	TRBJ2-7	CASSLEGAGYEQYF	TGTGCCAGCAGCTTGGAGGGGGCTGGCTACGAGCAGTACTTC
TRBV5-6	-	-	TRBJ1-2	CASSNYYVVSGYTF	TGTGCCAGCAGCAACTATTATGTAGTGTCGGGCTACACCTTC
TRBV5-1	TRBD1	-	TRBJ1-6	CASSRDRGSSPLHF	TGCGCCAGCAGCCGCGACAGGGGGAGTTCACCCCTCCACTTT
TRBV6-5	-	-	TRBJ2-3	CASSYDTQRTDTQYF	TGTGCCAGCAGTTACGACACTCAACGCACAGATACGCAGTATTTT
TRBV6-4	-	-	TRBJ1-4	CASNLRVNSLATNEKLFF	TGTGCCAGCAATCTCCGGGTCAATTCCCTGGCCACTAATGAAAAACTGTTTTTT
TRBV29-1	TRBD2	-	TRBJ2-7	CSVELAGGPSYEQYF	TGCAGCGTTGAATTAGCGGGAGGGCCGTCCTACGAGCAGTACTTC
TRBV29-1	-	once	TRBJ1-1	CSAQALTGTEAFF	TGCAGCGCTCAGGCCTTAACAGGCACTGAAGCTTTCTTT
TRBV15	TRBD2	-	TRBJ2-2	CATSSGRVTGELFF	TGTGCCACCAGCAGCGGGAGGGTCACCGGGGAGCTGTTTTTT
TRBV9	-	-	TRBJ1-3	CASSPPGGGKGNTIYF	TGTGCCAGCAGCCCTCCTGGCGGGGGCAAAGGAAACACCATATATTTT
TRBV7-9	TRBD1	-	TRBJ1-4	CASSLKQGAGEKLFF	TGTGCCAGCAGCTTGAAACAGGGGGCTGGCGAAAAACTGTTTTTT
TRBV5-1	TRBD1	-	TRBJ2-5	CASSFTGQGTETQYF	TGCGCCAGCAGCTTTACGGGACAGGGAACAGAGACCCAGTACTTC
TRBV5-1	TRBD1	-	TRBJ2-1	CASSLDIIRGREQFF	TGCGCCAGCAGCTTGGATATAATCAGGGGGCGCGAGCAGTTCTTC
TRBV5-1	TRBD2	-	TRBJ2-5	CASSFGTSGETQYF	TGCGCCAGCAGCTTTGGGACTAGCGGGGAGACCCAGTACTTC
TRBV13	-	few	TRBJ2-7	CASSLGRRGYDEQYF	TGTGCCAGCAGCTTAGGCCGAAGGGGTTATGACGAGCAGTACTTC